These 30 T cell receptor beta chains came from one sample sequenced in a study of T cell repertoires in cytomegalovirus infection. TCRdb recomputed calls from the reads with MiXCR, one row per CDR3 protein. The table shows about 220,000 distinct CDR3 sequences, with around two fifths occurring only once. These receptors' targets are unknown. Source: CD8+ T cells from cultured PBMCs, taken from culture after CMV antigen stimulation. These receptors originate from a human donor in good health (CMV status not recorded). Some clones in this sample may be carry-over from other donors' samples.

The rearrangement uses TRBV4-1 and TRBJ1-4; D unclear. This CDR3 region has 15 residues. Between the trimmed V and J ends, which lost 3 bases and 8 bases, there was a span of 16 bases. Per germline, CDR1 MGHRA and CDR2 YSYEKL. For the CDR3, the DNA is TGCGCCAGCAGCCAGCTACCGGGCCCCCGGGAAAAACTGTTTTTT. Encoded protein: CASSQLPGPREKLFF.

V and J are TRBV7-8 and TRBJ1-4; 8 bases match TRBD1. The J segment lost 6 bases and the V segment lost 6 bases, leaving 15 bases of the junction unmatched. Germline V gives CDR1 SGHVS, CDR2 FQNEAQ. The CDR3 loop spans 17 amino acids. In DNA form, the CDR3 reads TGTGCCAGCAGTTCAATAGGACGCCGGACAGGGTATGAAAAACTGTTTTTT. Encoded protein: CASSSIGRRTGYEKLFF. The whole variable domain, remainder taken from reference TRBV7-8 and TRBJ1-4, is GAGVSQSPRYKVAKRGQDVALRCDPISGHVSLFWYQQALGQGPEFLTYFQNEAQLDKSGLPSDRFFAERPEGSVSTLKIQRTQQEDSAVYLCASSSIGRRTGYEKLFFGSGTQLSVL.

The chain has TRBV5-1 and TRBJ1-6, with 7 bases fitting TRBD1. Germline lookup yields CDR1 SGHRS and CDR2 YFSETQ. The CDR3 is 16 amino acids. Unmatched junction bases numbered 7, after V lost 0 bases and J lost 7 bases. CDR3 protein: CASSLDRGSRNSPLHF. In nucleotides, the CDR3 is TGCGCCAGCAGCTTGGACAGGGGATCCCGAAATTCACCCCTCCACTTT.

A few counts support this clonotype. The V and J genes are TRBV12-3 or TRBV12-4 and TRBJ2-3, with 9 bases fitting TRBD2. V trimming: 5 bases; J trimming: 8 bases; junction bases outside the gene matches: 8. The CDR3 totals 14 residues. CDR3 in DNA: TGTGCCAGCAGTGGGGGACTAGCCCCAGGTACGCAGTATTTT. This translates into CASSGGLAPGTQYF.

The CDR3 sequence is CASGGTDSRDEQFF. The CDR3 coding sequence is TGTGCCAGCGGTGGGACAGACTCGAGGGATGAGCAGTTCTTC. V gene TRBV5-6 combines with J gene TRBJ2-1; TRBD1 agrees at 7 bases. With 7 bases clipped from V and 8 bases from J, the junction kept 12 bases outside the gene matches. Per germline, CDR1 SGHDT and CDR2 YYEEEE. The CDR3 runs 14 residues.

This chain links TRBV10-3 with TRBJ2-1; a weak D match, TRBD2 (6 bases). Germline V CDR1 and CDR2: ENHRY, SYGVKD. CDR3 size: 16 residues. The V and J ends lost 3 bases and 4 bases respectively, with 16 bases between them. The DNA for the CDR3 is TGTGCCATCAGTGAAAGGGACTTCAACAATTACAATGAGCAGTTCTTC. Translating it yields CAISERDFNNYNEQFF.

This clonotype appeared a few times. The chain's CDR3 is CASSPGGTGVSYEQYF. In DNA, the CDR3 is TGTGCCAGCAGCCCCGGGGGGACAGGGGTGTCCTACGAGCAGTACTTC. This chain connects TRBV7-2 to TRBJ2-7; TRBD1 aligns across 10 bases. Trimming took 5 bases from V and 1 from J; bases not matched to a gene: 8. This CDR3 is built from 16 residues. Germline CDR1 is SGHTA and CDR2 is FQGNSA.

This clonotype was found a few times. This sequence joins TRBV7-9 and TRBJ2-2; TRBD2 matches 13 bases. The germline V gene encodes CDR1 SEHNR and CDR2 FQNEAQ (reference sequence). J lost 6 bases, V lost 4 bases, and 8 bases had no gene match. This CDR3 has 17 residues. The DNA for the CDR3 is TGTGCCAGCAGCTACCCGGGACTAGCGGGAAGGTCCGGGGAGCTGTTTTTT. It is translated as CASSYPGLAGRSGELFF.

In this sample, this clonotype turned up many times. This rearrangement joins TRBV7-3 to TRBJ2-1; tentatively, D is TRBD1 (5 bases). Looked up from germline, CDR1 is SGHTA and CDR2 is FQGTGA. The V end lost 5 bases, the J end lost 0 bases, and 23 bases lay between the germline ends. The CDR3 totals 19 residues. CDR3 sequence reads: CASSPQSERQRYSYNEQFF. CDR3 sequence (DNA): TGTGCCAGCAGCCCACAGTCGGAACGACAGCGTTACTCCTACAATGAGCAGTTCTTC.

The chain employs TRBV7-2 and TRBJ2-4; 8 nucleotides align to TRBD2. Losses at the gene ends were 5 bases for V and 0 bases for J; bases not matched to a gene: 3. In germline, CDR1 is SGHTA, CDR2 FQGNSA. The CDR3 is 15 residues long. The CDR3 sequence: CASSRGGLAKNIQYF. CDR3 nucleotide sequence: TGTGCCAGCAGCCGGGGGGGGCTAGCCAAAAACATTCAGTACTTC.

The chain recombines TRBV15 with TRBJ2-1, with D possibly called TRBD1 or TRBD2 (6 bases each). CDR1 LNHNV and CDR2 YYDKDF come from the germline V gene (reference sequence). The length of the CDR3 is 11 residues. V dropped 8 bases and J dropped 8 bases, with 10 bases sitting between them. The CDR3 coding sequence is TGTGCCACCGAGGGGGGAGATGAGCAGTTCTTC. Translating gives CATEGGDEQFF.

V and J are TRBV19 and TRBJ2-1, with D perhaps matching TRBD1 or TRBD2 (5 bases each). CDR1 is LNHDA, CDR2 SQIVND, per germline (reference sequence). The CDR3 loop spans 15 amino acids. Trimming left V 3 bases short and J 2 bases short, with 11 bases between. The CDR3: CASSISGAAYNEQFF. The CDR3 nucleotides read TGTGCCAGTAGTATTTCCGGGGCCGCCTACAATGAGCAGTTCTTC.

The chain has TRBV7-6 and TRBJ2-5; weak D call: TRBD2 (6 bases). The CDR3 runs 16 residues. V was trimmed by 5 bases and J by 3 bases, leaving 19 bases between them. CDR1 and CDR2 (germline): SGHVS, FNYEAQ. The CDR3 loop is CASSPPPGGEKETQYF. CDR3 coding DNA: TGTGCCAGCAGCCCGCCTCCCGGGGGTGAGAAAGAGACCCAGTACTTC.

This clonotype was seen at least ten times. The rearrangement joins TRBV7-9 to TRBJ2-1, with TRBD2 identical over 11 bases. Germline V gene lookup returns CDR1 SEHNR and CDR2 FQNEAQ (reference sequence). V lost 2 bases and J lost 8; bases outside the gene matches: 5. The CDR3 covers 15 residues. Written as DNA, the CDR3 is TGTGCCAGCAGCTTACCGTTAGCGGGGGGGTATGAGCAGTTCTTC. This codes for CASSLPLAGGYEQFF.

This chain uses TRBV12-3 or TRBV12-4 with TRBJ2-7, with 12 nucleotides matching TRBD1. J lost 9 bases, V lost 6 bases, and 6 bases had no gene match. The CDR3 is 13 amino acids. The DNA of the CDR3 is TGTGCCAGCAGCCAAGGGACAGGGGGCGTGCAGTACTTC. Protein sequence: CASSQGTGGVQYF.

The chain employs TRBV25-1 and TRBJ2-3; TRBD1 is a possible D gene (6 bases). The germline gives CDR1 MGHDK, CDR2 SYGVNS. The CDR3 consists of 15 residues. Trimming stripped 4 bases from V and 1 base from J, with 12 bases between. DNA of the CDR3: TGTGCCAGCAGTGTGCGACAGGTGGGCACAGATACGCAGTATTTT. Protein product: CASSVRQVGTDTQYF.

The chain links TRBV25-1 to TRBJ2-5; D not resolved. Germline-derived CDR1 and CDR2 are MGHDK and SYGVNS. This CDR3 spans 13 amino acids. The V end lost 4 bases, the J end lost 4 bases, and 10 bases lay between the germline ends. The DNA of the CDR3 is TGTGCCAGCAGTGTTAATTTGGGAGAGACCCAGTACTTC. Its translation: CASSVNLGETQYF.

The CDR3 nucleotides read TGTGCCACGGACGAAGGCAATGAGCAGTTCTTC. It translates to CATDEGNEQFF. The chain links TRBV27 to TRBJ2-1, with D unclear. The CDR3 is 11 amino acids. The ends were cut back, 10 bases at V and 6 bases at J, with 10 bases in the middle. CDR1 and CDR2 from the germline V gene are MNHEY and SMNVEV (reference sequence).

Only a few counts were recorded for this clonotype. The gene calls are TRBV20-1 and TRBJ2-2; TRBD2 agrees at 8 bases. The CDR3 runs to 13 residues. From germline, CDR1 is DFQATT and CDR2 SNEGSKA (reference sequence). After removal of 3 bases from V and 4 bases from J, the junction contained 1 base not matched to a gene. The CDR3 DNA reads TGCAGTGCTAGTAGCGGGGCCACCGGGGAGCTGTTTTTT. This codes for CSASSGATGELFF.

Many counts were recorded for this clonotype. The CDR3 loop is CASSPGPGAEAFF. The DNA of the CDR3 is TGTGCCAGCAGCCCCGGGCCCGGGGCTGAAGCTTTCTTT. The chain employs TRBV7-6 and TRBJ1-1; no clear D gene. Germline assignment: CDR1 SGHVS and CDR2 FNYEAQ. This CDR3 has 13 residues. V gave up 5 bases and J gave up 6 bases, with 13 bases separating them.

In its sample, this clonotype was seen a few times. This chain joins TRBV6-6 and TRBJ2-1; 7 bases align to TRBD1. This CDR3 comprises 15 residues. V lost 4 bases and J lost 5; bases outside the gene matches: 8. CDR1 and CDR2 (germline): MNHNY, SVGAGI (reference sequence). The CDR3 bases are TGTGCCAGCAGTTTGGCAGACAGGGTTAACAATGAGCAGTTCTTC. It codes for CASSLADRVNNEQFF.

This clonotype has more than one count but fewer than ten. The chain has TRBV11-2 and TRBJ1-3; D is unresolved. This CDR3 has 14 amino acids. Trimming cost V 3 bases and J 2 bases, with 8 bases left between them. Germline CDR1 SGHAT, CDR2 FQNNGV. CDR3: CASSFMAAGNTIYF. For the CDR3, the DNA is TGTGCCAGCAGCTTTATGGCAGCTGGAAACACCATATATTTT.

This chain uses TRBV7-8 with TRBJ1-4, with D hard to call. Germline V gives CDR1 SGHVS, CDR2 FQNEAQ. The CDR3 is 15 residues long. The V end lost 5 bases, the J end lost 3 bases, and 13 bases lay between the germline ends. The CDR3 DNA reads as TGTGCCAGCAGCCCCAGTGGCAGACCTAATGAAAAACTGTTTTTT. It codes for CASSPSGRPNEKLFF.

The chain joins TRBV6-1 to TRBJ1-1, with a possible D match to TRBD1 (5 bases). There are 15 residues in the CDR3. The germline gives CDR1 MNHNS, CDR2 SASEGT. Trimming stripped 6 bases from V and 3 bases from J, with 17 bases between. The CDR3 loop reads CASSFGFGGDTEAFF. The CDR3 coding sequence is TGTGCCAGCAGCTTCGGATTTGGGGGGGACACTGAAGCTTTCTTT.

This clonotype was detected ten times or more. The CDR3, as DNA: TGTGCCAGCAGCGGGCGGACAGGACAGATCCAAGAGACCCAGTACTTC. Translating it yields CASSGRTGQIQETQYF. The chain is built from TRBV7-6 and TRBJ2-5, with TRBD1 matching 7 bases. The germline CDR1 and CDR2 sequences are SGHVS and FNYEAQ. V lost 5 bases to trimming and J lost 1 base; unmatched junction nucleotides: 10. This CDR3 spans 16 amino acids. The whole variable domain, filled in from reference TRBV7-6 and TRBJ2-5, reads GAGVSQSPRYKVTKRGQDVALRCDPISGHVSLYWYRQALGQGPEFLTYFNYEAQQDKSGLPNDRFSAERPEGSISTLTIQRTEQRDSAMYRCASSGRTGQIQETQYFGPGTRLLVL.

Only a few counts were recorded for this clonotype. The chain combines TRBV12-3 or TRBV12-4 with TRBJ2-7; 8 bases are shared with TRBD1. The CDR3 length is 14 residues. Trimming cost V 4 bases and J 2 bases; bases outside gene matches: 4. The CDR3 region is CASSSDRGTYEQYF. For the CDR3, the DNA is TGTGCCAGCAGTTCAGACAGGGGCACCTACGAGCAGTACTTC.

CDR3 protein: CASGLGPEAFF. In DNA form, the CDR3 reads TGTGCTAGTGGTTTGGGACCTGAAGCTTTCTTT. The chain is built from TRBV12-5 and TRBJ1-1; D is unclear. The CDR3 runs to 11 residues. V was clipped by 1 base and J by 6 bases, with 3 bases between them. CDR1 and CDR2 (germline): LGHNT, FRNRAP.

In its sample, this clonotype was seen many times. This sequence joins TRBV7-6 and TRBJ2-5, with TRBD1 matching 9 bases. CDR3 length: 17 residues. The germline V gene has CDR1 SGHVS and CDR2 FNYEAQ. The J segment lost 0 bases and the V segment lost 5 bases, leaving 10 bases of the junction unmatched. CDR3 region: CASSRSPTGGYQETQYF. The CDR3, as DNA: TGTGCCAGCAGCAGAAGCCCGACAGGGGGTTACCAAGAGACCCAGTACTTC.

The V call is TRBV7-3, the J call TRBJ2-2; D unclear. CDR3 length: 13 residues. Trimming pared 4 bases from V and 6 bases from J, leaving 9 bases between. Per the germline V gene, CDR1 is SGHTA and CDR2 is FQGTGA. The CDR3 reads CASSSLGSGELFF. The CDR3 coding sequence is TGTGCCAGCAGCTCCTTAGGGTCCGGGGAGCTGTTTTTT. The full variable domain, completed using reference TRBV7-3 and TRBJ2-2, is GAGVSQTPSNKVTEKGKYVELRCDPISGHTALYWYRQSLGQGPEFLIYFQGTGAADDSGLPNDRFFAVRPEGSVSTLKIQRTERGDSAVYLCASSSLGSGELFFGEGSRLTVL.

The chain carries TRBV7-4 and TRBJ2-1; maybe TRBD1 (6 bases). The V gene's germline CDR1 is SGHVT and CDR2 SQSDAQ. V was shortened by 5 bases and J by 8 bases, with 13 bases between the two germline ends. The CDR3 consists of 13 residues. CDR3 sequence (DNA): TGTGCCAGCAGCACGGACAGAGGCGATGAGCAGTTCTTC. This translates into CASSTDRGDEQFF.